The T cell receptor (beta chain) described here comes from a study of T cells after somatic rescue of genetic block. Data came from immunoSEQ multiplex PCR; TCRdb stores just in-frame clones and leaves some out. Of 14,000 to 15,000 clones listed, 60% to 80% were seen once; the top ten hold 14%. Germline V lookup: CDR1 KGHSH, CDR2 LQKENI. The J segment lost 3 bases and the V segment lost 6 bases, leaving 2 bases of the junction unmatched. The CDR3 covers 13 residues. This clone turned up a few times. Material: peripheral blood mononuclear cells (PBMCs). The receptor's source is a boy aged 5 to 17. The chain couples TRBV18 to TRBJ1-5; 7 bases align to TRBD1. CDR3 DNA: TGTGCCAGCTCCGACAGGGTCAATCAGCCCCAGCATTTT. Its translation: CASSDRVNQPQHF.